This T cell receptor beta chain was sequenced in a study of blood T cell repertoires in COVID-19. Study-wide context: PBMCs, B-cell-depleted T cells, or T cells provided the cDNA or gDNA that made up the material.

Germline lookup yields CDR1 KGHDR and CDR2 SFDVKD. The V end was cut by 3 bases, the J end by 8 bases, with 17 bases between. There are 15 residues in the CDR3. Sequencing used immunoSEQ multiplex PCR; TCRdb keeps in-frame clones, though not all of them. The sample contains about 370,000 clones, nearly 90% of which appear only once. Researchers sorted participants into cohorts using their self-reported clinical history. In Cohort 3, a recovered donor had either two negative PCRs, clearance, or symptom resolution. The sequenced sample consisted of PBMCs or T cells enriched from blood (not recorded which). This sequence originates from a woman aged 25 to 39 who had recovered from COVID-19. The genes are TRBV24-1 and TRBJ2-3; a weak D match, TRBD2 (6 bases). CDR3 protein: CATSDPRTLGGTQYF. In nucleotides, the CDR3 is TGTGCCACCAGTGATCCGCGTACATTGGGGGGTACGCAGTATTTT.